Each of the 2 T cell receptor beta chains below was sequenced from the same sample in a study of persistence of HIV-infected CD4 T cells. Cells were stimulated with overlapping HIV-1 Gag 15-mer peptides. CD40L-negative CD69-negative CD45RO-high memory CD4+ T cells were sorted as populations depleted of antigen-responding cells. The antigens for these receptors are not known. The libraries were made with immunoSEQ version 4 in survey mode. The method was immunoSEQ multiplex PCR; TCRdb's version includes in-frame clones alone and lacks a portion of them. In the table there are roughly 64,000 clones, about four fifths of which are singletons. This material consisted of CD4+ T cells sorted from PBMCs after approximately 19-hour stimulation, taken from a patient who received antiretroviral therapy. The receptors were gathered from an adult man with HIV who was CMV-seropositive.

The chain combines TRBV2 with TRBJ2-1; D is unresolved. Germline loops: CDR1 SNHLY, CDR2 FYNNEI. This CDR3 spans 15 amino acids. V lost 6 bases, J lost 5 bases, and 17 bases lay in between. CDR3 in DNA: TGTGCCAGCAGCCTAATGGCAGGTCGAAACAATGAGCAGTTCTTC. It encodes CASSLMAGRNNEQFF.

The chain joins TRBV28 to TRBJ1-5; D is undetermined. With 6 bases removed from V and 0 bases from J, the gap between germline ends came to 12 bases. Germline V gene lookup returns CDR1 MDHEN and CDR2 SYDVKM. The CDR3 is 15 amino acids. The CDR3 sequence: CASRKSQFSNQPQHF. The CDR3 DNA is TGTGCCAGCAGAAAATCACAGTTTAGCAATCAGCCCCAGCATTTT.